The 2 T cell receptor beta chains below all came from one sample that was sequenced in a study of blood T cell repertoires in COVID-19. Clones were sequenced by immunoSEQ multiplex PCR, and TCRdb holds only the in-frame ones, with some missing. This sample has under 300,000 clones, with around four fifths found just once. The source material was peripheral blood. All receptors come from a man in his 60s who had recovered from COVID-19.

The chain has TRBV7-2 and TRBJ2-1; 8 bases align to TRBD1. The CDR3 extends over 16 amino acids. CDR1 and CDR2 from the germline V gene are SGHTA and FQGNSA. Trimming at V came to 3 bases and at J to 1 base, leaving 5 bases not matched to a gene. CDR3 sequence: CASSLNDRGSYNEQFF. The DNA for the CDR3 is TGTGCCAGCAGCTTGAACGACAGGGGATCCTACAATGAGCAGTTCTTC.

The chain recombines TRBV7-2 with TRBJ2-1; tentatively, D is TRBD2 (5 bases). Deletions cut 2 bases from V and 7 bases from J, with 12 bases between. Germline V gene sequence: CDR1 SGHTA, CDR2 FQGNSA. The CDR3 contains 14 residues. This CDR3 reads CASSLMVLVNEQFF. The CDR3 DNA reads TGTGCCAGCAGCTTAATGGTACTAGTTAATGAGCAGTTCTTC.